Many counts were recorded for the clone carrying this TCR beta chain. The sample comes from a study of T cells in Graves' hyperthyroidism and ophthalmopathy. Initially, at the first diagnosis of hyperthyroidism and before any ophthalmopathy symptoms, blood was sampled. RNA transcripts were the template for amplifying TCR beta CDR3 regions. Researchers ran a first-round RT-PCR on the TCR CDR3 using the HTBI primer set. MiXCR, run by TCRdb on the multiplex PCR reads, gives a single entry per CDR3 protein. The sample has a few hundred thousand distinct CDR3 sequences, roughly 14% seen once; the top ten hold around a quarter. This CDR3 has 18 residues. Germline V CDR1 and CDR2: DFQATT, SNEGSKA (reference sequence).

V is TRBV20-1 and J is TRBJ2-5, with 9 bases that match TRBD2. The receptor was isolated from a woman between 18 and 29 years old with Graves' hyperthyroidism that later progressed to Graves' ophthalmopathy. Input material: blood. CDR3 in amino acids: CTARWRGRLREGHETQYF. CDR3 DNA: TGCACCGCTAGATGGCGGGGGCGCTTGCGGGAGGGCCATGAGACCCAGTACTTC.